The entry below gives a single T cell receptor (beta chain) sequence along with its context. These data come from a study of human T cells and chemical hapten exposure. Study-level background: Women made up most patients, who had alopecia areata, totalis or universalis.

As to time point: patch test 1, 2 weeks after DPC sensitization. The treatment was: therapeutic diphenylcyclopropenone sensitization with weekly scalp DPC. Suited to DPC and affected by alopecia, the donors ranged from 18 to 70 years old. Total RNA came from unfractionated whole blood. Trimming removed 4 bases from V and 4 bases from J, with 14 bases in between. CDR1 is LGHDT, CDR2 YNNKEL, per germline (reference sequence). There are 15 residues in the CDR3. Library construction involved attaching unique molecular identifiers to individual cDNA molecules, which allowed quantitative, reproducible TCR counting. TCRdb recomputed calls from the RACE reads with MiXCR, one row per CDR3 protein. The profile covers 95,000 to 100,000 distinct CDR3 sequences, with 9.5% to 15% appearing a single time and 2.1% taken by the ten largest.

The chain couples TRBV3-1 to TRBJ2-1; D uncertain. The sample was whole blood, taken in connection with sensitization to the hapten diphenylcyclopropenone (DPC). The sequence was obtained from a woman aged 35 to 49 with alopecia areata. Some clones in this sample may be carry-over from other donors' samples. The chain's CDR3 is CASSRPLGEYNEQFF. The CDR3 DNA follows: TGTGCCAGCAGCCGCCCCCTCGGAGAGTACAATGAGCAGTTCTTC.